These 18 T cell receptor beta chains were sequenced from one sample in a study of Ad26.COV2.S vaccination and SARS-CoV-2 variants. The assay was immunoSEQ multiplex PCR, and TCRdb's table has in-frame clones only and misses some. Among more than 400,000 clones listed, approximately 90% were seen once. Treatment defined: some 20 received Ad26.COV2.S at low or high dose, single or two shots; 5 received placebo; per-sample allocation not given. Repertoires come from day 63 after the first vaccine or placebo injection. The sample in question was peripheral blood, obtained in a trial of Ad26.COV2.S vaccine versus placebo. The receptors stem from a person aged 18 to 59 who received the Ad26.COV2.S COVID-19 vaccine or a placebo.

On this clone: The sample holds other DNA sequences that translate to the same CDR3. The gene calls are TRBV19 and TRBJ2-7, with D perhaps given as TRBD1 or TRBD2 (5 bases each). The V end was cut by 1 base, the J end by 0 bases, with 7 bases between. The CDR3 totals 14 residues. Germline lookup yields CDR1 LNHDA and CDR2 SQIVND (reference sequence). The CDR3 reads CASSIAGSSYEQYF. CDR3 nucleotides: TGTGCCAGTAGTATAGCAGGGAGCTCCTACGAGCAGTACTTC.

This sequence joins TRBV19 and TRBJ1-2, with D maybe TRBD1 (6 bases). Per germline, CDR1 LNHDA and CDR2 SQIVND (reference sequence). V shed 7 bases and J shed 2 bases, with 17 bases lying between them. CDR3 length: 15 amino acids. The chain's CDR3 is CASNTLKGQNYGYTF. In DNA, the CDR3 is TGTGCCAGTAATACTTTAAAGGGACAAAACTATGGCTACACCTTC.

The chain couples TRBV21-1 to TRBJ2-3; no check of the table's D call, TRBD1, against the DNA was made. TRBV21-1 is a listed pseudogene. This CDR3 contains 15 residues. CDR3 coding DNA: TGTGCCAGCATCTCCCCAGGGACACTCACAGATACGCAGTATTTT. It specifies CASISPGTLTDTQYF.

J is TRBJ1-2 and V is TRBV6-5, with D unresolved. CDR1 MNHEY and CDR2 SVGAGI come from the germline V gene. Trimming cost V 6 bases and J 1 base, with 6 bases left between them. The CDR3 runs to 12 residues. CDR3 region: CASRGNNYGYTF. The CDR3 bases are TGTGCCAGCAGGGGGAATAACTATGGCTACACCTTC.

The chain links TRBV5-4 to TRBJ2-5, with D perhaps matching TRBD1 (6 bases). From germline, CDR1 is SGHNT and CDR2 YYREEE (reference sequence). V lost 4 bases to trimming and J lost 5 bases, with 15 bases between them. This CDR3 region has 14 residues. The DNA of the CDR3 is TGTGCCAGCAGCCCGACACAGGGATTGGAGACCCAGTACTTC. Translation: CASSPTQGLETQYF.

The sample holds one count of this clone. This chain joins TRBV5-4 and TRBJ2-7, with D possibly TRBD1 on 5 matching bases. Trimming stripped 0 bases from V and 0 bases from J, with 7 bases between. The CDR3 loop spans 14 amino acids. CDR1 is SGHNT and CDR2 is YYREEE in the germline V gene (reference sequence). The CDR3 region is CASSLGGLSYEQYF. DNA of the CDR3: TGTGCCAGCAGCTTGGGGGGCCTCTCCTACGAGCAGTACTTC.

The V call is TRBV19, the J call TRBJ2-3; TRBD1 matches at 10 bases. CDR1 and CDR2 (germline): LNHDA, SQIVND (reference sequence). The CDR3 spans 15 residues. V was clipped by 3 bases and J by 4 bases; unmatched bases: 4. The CDR3 reads CASSMDRGLSDTQYF. CDR3 sequence (DNA): TGTGCCAGTAGTATGGACAGGGGGTTGTCAGATACGCAGTATTTT.

The table lists this clone with a count of one. This sequence joins TRBV5-6 and TRBJ2-1; 11 positions match TRBD2. In germline, CDR1 is SGHDT, CDR2 YYEEEE. The length of the CDR3 is 16 residues. Trimming removed 4 bases from V and 2 bases from J; junction bases left unmatched: 5. The CDR3 nucleotides are TGTGCCAGCAGCCTAACGACTAGCGGGACCTACAATGAGCAGTTCTTC. Its translation: CASSLTTSGTYNEQFF.

The rearrangement joins TRBV3-1 (or the pseudogene TRBV3-2) to TRBJ2-5; 9 bases fit TRBD2. V lost 1 base, J lost 4 bases, and 4 bases stayed unmatched. The CDR3 consists of 15 residues. The germline V gene encodes CDR1 LGHDT and CDR2 YNNKEL (reference sequence). DNA of the CDR3: TGTGCCAGCAGCCAAGCTAGCGGGAAGGGAGAGACCCAGTACTTC. Protein sequence: CASSQASGKGETQYF.

The rearrangement joins TRBV4-1 to TRBJ1-3; D is unclear. The CDR3 has 12 residues. The germline V and J ends were trimmed by 0 bases and 9 bases, with 6 bases remaining between them. The V gene's germline CDR1 is MGHRA and CDR2 YSYEKL. The chain's CDR3 is CASSQDEATIYF. The CDR3, as DNA: TGCGCCAGCAGCCAAGATGAGGCCACCATATATTTT.

The V gene is TRBV7-9, the J gene TRBJ1-1; TRBD1 aligns across 9 bases. This CDR3 region has 15 residues. J was trimmed by 0 bases and V by 5 bases; bases with no gene match: 4. Germline V gene data show CDR1 as SEHNR and CDR2 as FQNEAQ (reference sequence). The CDR3: CASSARQGVNTEAFF. CDR3 nucleotide sequence: TGTGCCAGCAGCGCCCGACAGGGGGTGAACACTGAAGCTTTCTTT.

This rearrangement joins TRBV18 to TRBJ2-1, with D perhaps assigned TRBD1 or TRBD2 (5 bases each). Between the trimmed V and J ends, which lost 5 bases and 2 bases, there was a span of 10 bases. The CDR3 runs to 14 residues. CDR1 and CDR2 from the germline V gene are KGHSH and LQKENI. CDR3 bases: TGTGCCAGCTCAGACACGGGGCCCTACAATGAGCAGTTCTTC. This gives the protein CASSDTGPYNEQFF.

The chain recombines TRBV5-1 with TRBJ2-1; possibly TRBD1 or TRBD2 for D (5 bases each). Trimming pared 4 bases from V and 6 bases from J, leaving 14 bases between. This CDR3 is 14 amino acids long. Germline-derived CDR1 and CDR2 are SGHRS and YFSETQ. DNA of the CDR3: TGCGCCAGCAGCGGAGGCGTCACAGGCAATGAGCAGTTCTTC. Protein product: CASSGGVTGNEQFF.

The rearrangement links TRBV6-5 to TRBJ1-3, with D tentatively TRBD1 (6 bases). CDR3 length: 16 amino acids. Germline assignment: CDR1 MNHEY and CDR2 SVGAGI. Trimming took 2 bases from V and 0 from J, leaving 11 bases between them. CDR3 coding DNA: TGTGCCAGCAGTTACGCCACAGGGCTCTCTGGAAACACCATATATTTT. Translating it yields CASSYATGLSGNTIYF.

The chain combines TRBV10-1 with TRBJ1-5, with a possible D match to TRBD1 (5 bases). The germline V and J ends were trimmed by 6 bases and 7 bases, with 19 bases remaining between them. Per the germline V gene, CDR1 is WNHNN and CDR2 is SYGVQD (reference sequence). The CDR3 has 15 amino acids. CDR3 sequence reads: CASRLDKSHDQPQHF. CDR3 nucleotides: TGCGCCAGCAGGTTGGACAAGAGTCATGACCAGCCCCAGCATTTT.

V gene TRBV2 combines with J gene TRBJ1-3; D ambiguous. The CDR3 spans 13 residues. The V gene's germline CDR1 is SNHLY and CDR2 FYNNEI. V was cut by 6 bases and J by 4 bases, with 10 bases left in between. CDR3 in amino acids: CASRLGLGNTIYF. CDR3 bases: TGTGCCAGCAGGTTGGGTTTAGGAAACACCATATATTTT.

The CDR3 sequence: CASSDQGHYGYTF. In DNA, the CDR3 is TGTGCCAGCAGTGACCAGGGGCACTATGGCTACACCTTC. The chain combines TRBV2 with TRBJ1-2, with D possibly matching TRBD1 (6 bases). Trimming shortened V by 3 bases and J by 3 bases, and 8 bases separated the two germline ends. The germline V gene has CDR1 SNHLY and CDR2 FYNNEI. The CDR3 sequence is 13 residues long.

This sequence joins TRBV6-6 and TRBJ2-1; D is unresolved. The germline CDR1 and CDR2 sequences are MNHNY and SVGAGI (reference sequence). The CDR3 runs 14 residues. V was shortened by 0 bases and J by 1 base, with 4 bases between the two germline ends. The CDR3 protein is CASSYSPSYNEQFF. DNA of the CDR3: TGTGCCAGCAGTTACTCACCTTCCTACAATGAGCAGTTCTTC.